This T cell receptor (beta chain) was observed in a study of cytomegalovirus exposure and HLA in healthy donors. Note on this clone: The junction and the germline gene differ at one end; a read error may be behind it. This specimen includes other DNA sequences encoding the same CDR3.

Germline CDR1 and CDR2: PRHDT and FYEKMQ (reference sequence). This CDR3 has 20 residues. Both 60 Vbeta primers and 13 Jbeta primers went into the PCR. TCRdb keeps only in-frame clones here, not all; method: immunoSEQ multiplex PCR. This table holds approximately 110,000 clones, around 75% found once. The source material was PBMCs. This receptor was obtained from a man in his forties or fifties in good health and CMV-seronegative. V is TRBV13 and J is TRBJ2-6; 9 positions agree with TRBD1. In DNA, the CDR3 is TGTGCCAGCAGCTTAGGCATTGGACAGGGGAGAAGCTCTGGGGCCAACGTCCTGACTTTT. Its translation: CASSLGIGQGRSSGANVLTF.